These 22 T cell receptor beta chains were sequenced from one sample in a study of beta chain features in type 1 diabetes (dated 2018 in TCRdb). Overall results and qualifications from the work: In all four CD4+ subsets, TCRB CDR3 length was moderately but significantly shorter in type 1 diabetes patients.

Library generation was performed with the immunoSEQ multiplex PCR assay. The High Capacity cDNA Reverse Transcription Kit was used to reverse transcribe all of the isolated RNA, meaning that expressed TCRB transcripts were what got sequenced. Here the immuneACCESS table is served through TCRdb, limited to in-frame sequences with V and J called. Missing clones are a known gap in these copies; in checked studies unresolved V genes cover under half, and the rest lacks a known reason. The sample has some 120,000 clones on record, 15% to 20% of them singletons. The biggest ten clones account for 2.6% of the sample. Their cognate antigens are unknown. Input material: central memory CD4+ T cells from blood. The origin of the receptors is a man aged 18 to 35 with type 1 diabetes.

The chain combines TRBV11-3 with TRBJ2-1, with D unclear. V was cut by 8 bases and J by 5 bases, with 7 bases left in between. From germline, CDR1 is SGHNT and CDR2 YENEEA. This CDR3 comprises 11 residues. CDR3 bases: TGTGCCAGCGCTGCGGACAATGAGCAGTTCTTC. Its translation: CASAADNEQFF.

The chain combines TRBV10-3 with TRBJ2-5; unclear D gene. V shed 3 bases and J shed 4 bases, with 12 bases lying between them. This CDR3 is 14 amino acids long. The germline CDR1 and CDR2 sequences are ENHRY and SYGVKD. The CDR3 is CAISDGSRGETQYF. The CDR3 DNA is TGTGCCATCAGTGATGGTAGCCGTGGAGAGACCCAGTACTTC.

The gene calls are TRBV29-1 and TRBJ1-5, with 7 bases identical to TRBD1. Per germline, CDR1 SQVTM and CDR2 ANQGSEA. The CDR3 is 15 amino acids. J gave up 0 bases and V 4 bases, and 6 bases lay outside the gene matches. CDR3 nucleotides: TGCAGCGTTGGTTTGGACAGGTATAGCAATCAGCCCCAGCATTTT. Its translation is CSVGLDRYSNQPQHF.

The chain uses TRBV30 and TRBJ2-7; D gene unclear. The CDR3 extends over 11 amino acids. V lost 0 bases to trimming and J lost 6 bases, with 6 bases between them. Per the germline V gene, CDR1 is GTSNPN and CDR2 is SVGIG (reference sequence). In DNA, the CDR3 is TGTGCCTGGAGTGTACTGTTCGAGCAGTACTTC. Translating gives CAWSVLFEQYF.

Note on this clone: An end of the junction differs from the germline gene, which may be a read error. In DNA, the CDR3 is TGTGCTAGCAGCTTATATCTGCGCCAGGGACTAGCCCCTCTTCCCGAGCAGTACTTC. This gives the protein CASSLYLRQGLAPLPEQYF. V is TRBV7-7 and J is TRBJ2-7; 9 nucleotides line up with TRBD2. Germline V gives CDR1 SSHAT, CDR2 FNYEAQ (reference sequence). The CDR3 length is 19 residues.

This clone was counted between two and nine times. The rearrangement uses TRBV29-1 and TRBJ2-5, with unresolved D. Germline CDR1 reads SQVTM; CDR2 reads ANQGSEA. The V end lost 4 bases, the J end lost 4 bases, and 7 bases lay between the germline ends. The CDR3 length is 11 residues. As DNA, the CDR3 is TGCAGCGTTGCCTCTCCAGAGACCCAGTACTTC. Residues: CSVASPETQYF.

The rearrangement uses TRBV7-9 and TRBJ1-1, with a tentative D call TRBD1 (5 bases). The CDR3 runs to 14 residues. From germline, CDR1 is SEHNR and CDR2 FQNEAQ (reference sequence). The V gene lost 3 bases and the J gene lost 4 bases, with 12 bases spanning the gap. DNA of the CDR3: TGTGCCAGCAGCTTCACGGGGCAAGGCACTGAAGCTTTCTTT. Its protein product is CASSFTGQGTEAFF. Full variable domain (outside the CDR3, taken from reference TRBV7-9 and TRBJ1-1): DTGVSQNPRHKITKRGQNVTFRCDPISEHNRLYWYRQTLGQGPEFLTYFQNEAQLEKSRLLSDRFSAERPKGSFSTLEIQRTEQGDSAMYLCASSFTGQGTEAFFGQGTRLTVV.

This clone appeared a few times. The chain recombines TRBV10-3 with TRBJ2-7; D not resolved. V was pared by 2 bases and J by 3 bases, with 11 bases between. Germline-derived CDR1 and CDR2 are ENHRY and SYGVKD. This CDR3 has 14 amino acids. The CDR3, as DNA: TGTGCCATCAGTGAGGCTTCGGAATTCTACGAGCAGTACTTC. Protein product: CAISEASEFYEQYF.

This clone occurred a few times. V is TRBV23-1 and J is TRBJ1-2; D call uncertain. TRBV23-1 is filed as an ORF, its function uncertain. The germline V and J ends were trimmed by 4 bases and 0 bases, with 12 bases remaining between them. CDR3 length: 15 residues. The CDR3 sequence is CASSPARSTNYGYTF. For the CDR3, the DNA is TGCGCCAGCAGTCCGGCCCGATCTACTAACTATGGCTACACCTTC.

The V and J genes are TRBV6-5 and TRBJ2-5; 12 bases line up with TRBD2. V was pared by 2 bases and J by 4 bases, with 5 bases of the junction left unmatched. This CDR3 contains 16 residues. The germline gives CDR1 MNHEY, CDR2 SVGAGI. CDR3 loop: CASSYPGLAGGETQYF. CDR3 DNA: TGTGCCAGCAGTTACCCGGGACTAGCGGGCGGAGAGACCCAGTACTTC.

J is TRBJ1-2 and V is TRBV9, with D perhaps matching TRBD1 (5 bases). The CDR3 spans 14 residues. CDR1 and CDR2 from the germline V gene are SGDLS and YYNGEE. Trimming took 6 bases from V and 6 from J, leaving 18 bases between them. The CDR3 spells CASNFLQGADGYTF. CDR3 coding DNA: TGTGCCAGCAACTTCCTTCAGGGCGCGGATGGCTACACCTTC. The entire variable domain, with the rest obtained from reference TRBV9 and TRBJ1-2, is as follows: DSGVTQTPKHLITATGQRVTLRCSPRSGDLSVYWYQQSLDQGLQFLIQYYNGEERAKGNILERFSAQQFPDLHSELNLSSLELGDSALYFCASNFLQGADGYTFGSGTRLTVV.

The chain uses TRBV29-1 and TRBJ1-1; D uncertain. Trimming took 6 bases from V and 5 from J, leaving 16 bases between them. This CDR3 comprises 13 residues. Germline V CDR1 and CDR2: SQVTM, ANQGSEA. Written as DNA, the CDR3 is TGCAGCGTCCTGGGGTCCTGGGGAACTGAAGCTTTCTTT. This gives the protein CSVLGSWGTEAFF.

The CDR3 nucleotides read TGTGCCTGGAGCGAAAACGGGGGACTAGCGGTGTACAATGAGCAGTTCTTC. It codes for CAWSENGGLAVYNEQFF. The gene calls are TRBV30 and TRBJ2-1; 11 bases agree with TRBD2. Per germline, CDR1 GTSNPN and CDR2 SVGIG (reference sequence). The CDR3 totals 17 residues. V lost 3 bases to trimming and J lost 4 bases; unmatched junction nucleotides: 11.

This clone appeared a few times. The same CDR3 can be traced to other DNA sequences in this sample. This chain uses TRBV14 with TRBJ2-1, with D possibly being TRBD2 (6 bases). Germline values: CDR1 SGHDN, CDR2 FVKESK. The V and J ends lost 1 base and 7 bases respectively, with 11 bases between them. The CDR3 runs to 14 residues. The CDR3 protein is CASSQVGRGNEQFF. For the CDR3, the DNA is TGTGCCAGCAGCCAAGTCGGTCGGGGGAATGAGCAGTTCTTC.

The J gene is TRBJ1-1, the V gene TRBV4-3; no firm D call. The CDR3 runs 12 residues. The V end was cut by 2 bases, the J end by 3 bases, with 4 bases between. CDR1 is LGHNA and CDR2 is YSLEER in the germline V gene. This chain's CDR3 is CASSQPYTEAFF. CDR3 sequence (DNA): TGCGCCAGCAGCCAACCTTACACTGAAGCTTTCTTT.

This clone has a handful of counts. The chain couples TRBV6-5 to TRBJ2-7; TRBD2 matches at 11 bases. The V segment lost 2 bases and the J segment 2 bases; nucleotides outside the gene matches: 5. This CDR3 has 16 residues. The germline gives CDR1 MNHEY, CDR2 SVGAGI. The CDR3 coding sequence is TGTGCCAGCAGTTACGGCGTAGCGGGAGGGACCTACGAGCAGTACTTC. Protein: CASSYGVAGGTYEQYF.

V gene TRBV5-1 combines with J gene TRBJ2-4, with D perhaps matching TRBD1 (6 bases). The CDR3 runs 15 residues. V shed 4 bases and J shed 3 bases, with 14 bases lying between them. Germline CDR1 and CDR2: SGHRS and YFSETQ. CDR3 DNA sequence: TGCGCCAGCAGCCTCGCGTCAGGGGTCAAAAACATTCAGTACTTC. Residues: CASSLASGVKNIQYF.

The J gene is TRBJ2-5, the V gene TRBV5-1, with TRBD1 matching over 7 bases. Germline assignment: CDR1 SGHRS and CDR2 YFSETQ. This CDR3 region has 14 residues. After removal of 4 bases from V and 6 bases from J, the junction contained 9 bases not matched to a gene. The CDR3 DNA reads as TGCGCCAGCAGCGGAGGACAGGTGGAACAGACCCAGTACTTC. Translation: CASSGGQVEQTQYF.

This clone was detected only a few times. The rearrangement links TRBV27 to TRBJ2-7; D is ambiguous. Germline V lookup: CDR1 MNHEY, CDR2 SMNVEV (reference sequence). The CDR3 is made up of 14 amino acids. The V gene lost 0 bases and the J gene lost 0 bases, with 6 bases spanning the gap. The CDR3 here is CASSLSGYSYEQYF. The DNA for the CDR3 is TGTGCCAGCAGTTTATCCGGTTACTCCTACGAGCAGTACTTC.

Only one count was recorded for this clone. J is TRBJ2-2 and V is TRBV11-3, with D possibly being TRBD1 (5 bases). Germline lookup yields CDR1 SGHNT and CDR2 YENEEA. Between the trimmed V and J ends, which lost 5 bases and 5 bases, there was a span of 12 bases. The CDR3 runs to 14 residues. The CDR3 sequence is CASSPRGQTGELFF. CDR3 DNA: TGTGCCAGCAGCCCAAGGGGCCAGACCGGGGAGCTGTTTTTT.

This clone showed up just a few times. The V call is TRBV4-3, the J call TRBJ2-5; tentatively, D is TRBD2 (5 bases). The V end lost 3 bases, the J end lost 9 bases, and 17 bases lay between the germline ends. Looked up from germline, CDR1 is LGHNA and CDR2 is YSLEER. The CDR3 extends over 14 amino acids. CDR3 nucleotides: TGCGCCAGCAGCCAGGGCGGGCCCCAGGCGTCCCAGTACTTC. Amino acid sequence: CASSQGGPQASQYF.

V usage is TRBV15 and J usage is TRBJ2-3; maybe TRBD2 (5 bases). The V and J ends lost 0 bases and 0 bases respectively, with 7 bases between them. The CDR3 sequence is 15 residues long. Germline V gene lookup returns CDR1 LNHNV and CDR2 YYDKDF (reference sequence). Written as DNA, the CDR3 is TGTGCCACCAGCAGAGATCGGAGGAGCACAGATACGCAGTATTTT. This codes for CATSRDRRSTDTQYF.